This TCR beta chain originates from a study of T cells after yellow fever vaccination. TCRdb reprocessed the 5' RACE reads with MiXCR, giving one entry per CDR3 protein. Of a few hundred thousand distinct CDR3 sequences listed, 3.5% to 4.5% are singletons. The sample holds a few counts of this clonotype. CDR1 and CDR2 (germline): DFQATT, SNEGSKA (reference sequence). V gave up 3 bases and J gave up 7 bases, with 16 bases separating them. This CDR3 is 13 amino acids long. V is TRBV20-1 and J is TRBJ2-7, with D possibly matching TRBD1 (6 bases). This receptor was taken from a man in his late teens or twenties who received the YFV17D yellow fever vaccine. The sample was PBMCs, taken 15 days after the yellow fever booster vaccination. The CDR3 reads CSASLQGGREQYF. CDR3 DNA sequence: TGCAGTGCTAGTCTACAGGGTGGCCGTGAGCAGTACTTC.